The 26 T cell receptor beta chains below all came from one sample that was sequenced in a study of shared T cell receptors in the human thymus. Sequencing was performed with immunoSEQ multiplex PCR; in TCRdb, only in-frame clones are kept and a portion is missing. The sample consists of 700,000 or so clones, 70% to 90% of them appearing once. This sample was also put to use in a study of human thymus T cells.

Source material: thymocytes. These receptors all come from a girl under two years old with a congenital heart defect.

This rearrangement joins TRBV19 to TRBJ1-5; TRBD1 matches at 7 bases. CDR3 length: 17 amino acids. Losses at the gene ends were 7 bases for V and 6 bases for J; bases not matched to a gene: 18. The germline gives CDR1 LNHDA, CDR2 SQIVND (reference sequence). Written as DNA, the CDR3 is TGTGCCAGTACCCGGGCGGACAGGATGAGTCCCGGTCAGCCCCAGCATTTT. Translation: CASTRADRMSPGQPQHF.

The genes are TRBV5-6 and TRBJ2-1; 9 bases agree with TRBD1. The CDR3 extends over 16 amino acids. V lost 2 bases to trimming and J lost 8 bases; unmatched junction nucleotides: 11. Germline CDR1 and CDR2: SGHDT and YYEEEE. DNA of the CDR3: TGTGCCAGCAGCTTTTGGTTCGGACAGGGGTTATATGAGCAGTTCTTC. Its translation: CASSFWFGQGLYEQFF.

The genes are TRBV19 and TRBJ2-2; the match to TRBD2 covers 13 bases. The CDR3 runs 15 residues. Germline CDR1 LNHDA, CDR2 SQIVND (reference sequence). With 9 bases clipped from V and 6 bases from J, the junction kept 7 bases outside the gene matches. The CDR3 reads CASAHTSGGAGELFF. The DNA of the CDR3 is TGTGCCAGCGCCCATACTAGCGGGGGGGCCGGGGAGCTGTTTTTT.

V is TRBV6-1 and J is TRBJ1-5; 7 positions match TRBD1. This CDR3 comprises 18 residues. Germline CDR1 is MNHNS and CDR2 is SASEGT. Trimming removed 1 base from V and 3 bases from J; junction bases left unmatched: 12. CDR3 amino acids: CASSEVAVKGAANQPQHF. For the CDR3, the DNA is TGTGCCAGCAGTGAAGTCGCAGTGAAGGGGGCGGCCAATCAGCCCCAGCATTTT.

This chain's CDR3 is CATRARGYGYTF. In DNA, the CDR3 is TGTGCCACCAGGGCCAGGGGGTACGGCTACACCTTC. V is TRBV15 and J is TRBJ1-2; TRBD1 agrees at 7 bases. With 6 bases clipped from V and 8 bases from J, the junction kept 6 bases outside the gene matches. CDR1 and CDR2 from the germline V gene are LNHNV and YYDKDF (reference sequence). The CDR3 is 12 amino acids.

The genes are TRBV6-6 and TRBJ2-1; D may be TRBD2 (5 bases). The germline V gene has CDR1 MNHNY and CDR2 SVGAGI (reference sequence). The CDR3 covers 13 residues. Trimming cost V 8 bases and J 3 bases, with 11 bases left between them. The CDR3 region has the DNA TGTGCCAGCTACACGGGGTTCTACAATGAGCAGTTCTTC. It is translated as CASYTGFYNEQFF.

The chain is built from TRBV14 and TRBJ2-1; 13 positions agree with TRBD2. After removal of 6 bases from V and 0 bases from J, the junction contained 5 bases not matched to a gene. This CDR3 is built from 17 residues. Germline lookup yields CDR1 SGHDN and CDR2 FVKESK. The CDR3 region is CASSRTSGSRSYNEQFF. CDR3 sequence (DNA): TGTGCCAGCAGTCGGACTAGCGGGAGCCGCTCCTACAATGAGCAGTTCTTC.

This clone was seen a single time. This chain links TRBV5-5 with TRBJ1-3; 7 bases fit TRBD1. The CDR3 loop spans 16 amino acids. Losses at the gene ends were 4 bases for V and 7 bases for J; bases not matched to a gene: 14. The germline gives CDR1 SGHKS, CDR2 YYEKEE (reference sequence). CDR3 nucleotides: TGTGCCAGCAGCCCCAGAACCGGGACAGTCGGGAACACCATATATTTT. Its protein is CASSPRTGTVGNTIYF.

V usage is TRBV15 and J usage is TRBJ1-4; D possibly corresponds to TRBD1 (6 bases). CDR3 length equals 17 residues. Germline lookup yields CDR1 LNHNV and CDR2 YYDKDF (reference sequence). The germline V and J ends were trimmed by 5 bases and 3 bases, with 19 bases remaining between them. The chain's CDR3 is CATSRNRDSLANEKLFF. CDR3 coding DNA: TGTGCCACCAGCCGCAACAGGGATTCCTTGGCTAATGAAAAACTGTTTTTT.

The chain couples TRBV4-3 to TRBJ1-6; D remains ambiguous. V was shortened by 3 bases and J by 8 bases, with 17 bases between the two germline ends. From germline, CDR1 is LGHNA and CDR2 YSLEER. There are 16 residues in the CDR3. The CDR3 nucleotides read TGCGCCAGCAGCCATCTCGACCGGGAAGTGGATTCACCCCTCCACTTT. Its protein product is CASSHLDREVDSPLHF.

The genes are TRBV11-2 and TRBJ1-5; no firm D call. V lost 0 bases to trimming and J lost 9 bases, with 12 bases between them. Germline assignment: CDR1 SGHAT and CDR2 FQNNGV. CDR3 length: 14 residues. The CDR3: CASSLDKNSGPQHF. The DNA for the CDR3 is TGTGCCAGCAGCTTAGATAAGAACTCGGGGCCCCAGCATTTT.

The genes are TRBV4-1 and TRBJ2-1; D is uncertain. The CDR3 extends over 15 amino acids. V shed 4 bases and J shed 0 bases, with 10 bases lying between them. Per the germline V gene, CDR1 is MGHRA and CDR2 is YSYEKL. The CDR3 bases are TGCGCCAGCAGCCCCGATAGGAGCTCCTACAATGAGCAGTTCTTC. Translating it yields CASSPDRSSYNEQFF.

This rearrangement joins TRBV4-1 to TRBJ1-5; 7 bases align to TRBD1. The V gene end was trimmed by 1 base and the J gene end by 4 bases; junction bases not matched to a gene: 10. This CDR3 region has 17 residues. CDR1 and CDR2 from the germline V gene are MGHRA and YSYEKL. For the CDR3, the DNA is TGCGCCAGCAGCCAAGTTTTTCGAAACAGGGGAAATCAGCCCCAGCATTTT. Encoded protein: CASSQVFRNRGNQPQHF.

The chain joins TRBV14 to TRBJ1-1; possible D gene TRBD1, 6 bases. Trimming cost V 1 base and J 3 bases, with 15 bases left between them. Germline-derived CDR1 and CDR2 are SGHDN and FVKESK. This CDR3 has 16 residues. The CDR3 spells CASSQVAGAPYTEAFF. The CDR3 DNA follows: TGTGCCAGCAGCCAAGTGGCAGGGGCGCCATACACTGAAGCTTTCTTT.

The chain recombines TRBV12-5 with TRBJ1-5; tentative D call: TRBD1 (6 bases). The CDR3 length is 17 residues. Trimming left V 0 bases short and J 3 bases short, with 15 bases between. In germline, CDR1 is LGHNT, CDR2 FRNRAP. CDR3 bases: TGTGCTAGTGGTTTGGTAAAGAGGCAGGGGAACAATCAGCCCCAGCATTTT. It codes for CASGLVKRQGNNQPQHF.

The chain employs TRBV4-1 and TRBJ1-2, with D maybe TRBD1 (6 bases). V lost 1 base to trimming and J lost 4 bases, with 19 bases between them. The germline gives CDR1 MGHRA, CDR2 YSYEKL. The CDR3 has 17 amino acids. The CDR3 region has the DNA TGCGCCAGCAGCCAAGCGGGGACACACTTCCCCGGCTATGGCTACACCTTC. Its protein product is CASSQAGTHFPGYGYTF.

The chain couples TRBV10-2 to TRBJ2-5; D is uncertain. The CDR3 consists of 15 residues. Germline V lookup: CDR1 WSHSY, CDR2 SAAADI. Trimming removed 0 bases at V and 4 bases at J, with 12 bases between. This CDR3 reads CASSESVRQVETQYF. In nucleotides, the CDR3 is TGCGCCAGCAGTGAGTCGGTGAGGCAAGTAGAGACCCAGTACTTC.

This clone was counted between two and nine times. The CDR3 loop reads CASSGRVVHF. CDR3 coding DNA: TGTGCCAGCAGTGGGAGGGTGGTCCACTTT. The chain is built from TRBV6-4 and TRBJ1-6; D gene unclear. The germline CDR1 and CDR2 sequences are MRHNA and SNTAGT. Trimming cost V 4 bases and J 17 bases, with 9 bases left between them. CDR3 length: 10 amino acids.

The CDR3 DNA reads TGTGCCAGCAGCGTAGCCCCGTTCGGGGATAAGGGTCGGGAGCAGTTCTTC. This codes for CASSVAPFGDKGREQFF. This sequence joins TRBV9 and TRBJ2-1, with D maybe TRBD2 (5 bases). V was pared by 0 bases and J by 10 bases, with 23 bases between. CDR1 and CDR2 from the germline V gene are SGDLS and YYNGEE. The CDR3 runs 17 residues. Looking up the rest from reference TRBV9 and TRBJ2-1 gives the full variable domain: DSGVTQTPKHLITATGQRVTLRCSPRSGDLSVYWYQQSLDQGLQFLIQYYNGEERAKGNILERFSAQQFPDLHSELNLSSLELGDSALYFCASSVAPFGDKGREQFFGPGTRLTVL.

This clone turned up a few times. The chain couples TRBV6-1 to TRBJ2-7, with 11 positions matching TRBD2. The CDR3 sequence is 14 residues long. Germline V CDR1 and CDR2: MNHNS, SASEGT. The CDR3 protein is CALSGGGGSYEQYF. The CDR3 bases are TGTGCGCTTAGCGGGGGGGGCGGCTCCTACGAGCAGTACTTC.

This chain's CDR3 is CASSLACAGQLAKNIQYF. In DNA, the CDR3 is TGCGCCAGCAGCTTGGCCTGTGCCGGACAGTTAGCCAAAAACATTCAGTACTTC. The rearrangement joins TRBV5-1 to TRBJ2-4; TRBD1 might be the D (6 bases). In germline, CDR1 is SGHRS, CDR2 YFSETQ. V dropped 0 bases and J dropped 0 bases, with 16 bases sitting between them. This CDR3 is built from 18 residues. Combining the CDR3 with reference TRBV5-1 and TRBJ2-4 gives the whole variable domain KAGVTQTPRYLIKTRGQQVTLSCSPISGHRSVSWYQQTPGQGLQFLFEYFSETQRNKGNFPGRFSGRQFSNSRSEMNVSTLELGDSALYLCASSLACAGQLAKNIQYFGAGTRLSVL.

V gene TRBV4-1 combines with J gene TRBJ2-7; D is ambiguous. This CDR3 contains 21 residues. V was pared by 4 bases and J by 0 bases, with 31 bases between. Germline CDR1 and CDR2: MGHRA and YSYEKL. In nucleotides, the CDR3 is TGCGCCAGCAGCCCCGACTTGCCAATTGGCATAACCTGGTCCGTCTCCTACGAGCAGTACTTC. Amino acid sequence: CASSPDLPIGITWSVSYEQYF.

The rearrangement links TRBV20-1 to TRBJ1-2; D uncertain. In germline, CDR1 is DFQATT, CDR2 SNEGSKA (reference sequence). The CDR3 is 10 amino acids. V was clipped by 5 bases and J by 7 bases, with 8 bases between them. CDR3 amino acids: CSAPIFGYTF. The CDR3 DNA is TGCAGTGCTCCTATATTTGGCTACACCTTC.

V gene TRBV19 combines with J gene TRBJ1-6, with D maybe TRBD1 (6 bases). Germline V gene data show CDR1 as LNHDA and CDR2 as SQIVND (reference sequence). Trimming shortened V by 3 bases and J by 13 bases, and 25 bases separated the two germline ends. The length of the CDR3 is 17 residues. The CDR3 DNA reads TGTGCCAGTAGTATTAACGCCAGGGGCGCGGATTTTGATCCCCTCCACTTT. Residues: CASSINARGADFDPLHF.

V and J are TRBV5-1 and TRBJ1-5; 8 nucleotides match TRBD1. There are 18 residues in the CDR3. Trimming cost V 4 bases and J 5 bases; bases outside gene matches: 17. CDR1 and CDR2 (germline): SGHRS, YFSETQ. CDR3 sequence reads: CASSPNPRGPEYDQPQHF. CDR3 sequence (DNA): TGCGCCAGCAGCCCAAACCCCAGGGGGCCCGAGTATGATCAGCCCCAGCATTTT.

The V and J genes are TRBV6-5 and TRBJ2-5, with 8 bases aligning to TRBD2. Looked up from germline, CDR1 is MNHEY and CDR2 is SVGAGI. V trimming: 6 bases; J trimming: 5 bases; junction bases outside the gene matches: 11. CDR3 length: 15 residues. Here the CDR3 reads CASRGSGTVTETQYF. Written as DNA, the CDR3 is TGTGCCAGCAGGGGTAGCGGGACGGTGACGGAGACCCAGTACTTC.